These T cell receptor beta chains were read from a single sample in a study of T cell responses to AZD1222 COVID-19 vaccine. This table comes from immunoSEQ multiplex PCR, and its TCRdb copy is limited to in-frame clones, with some not included. The sample yields about 180,000 clones, about 91% seen once. The source was peripheral blood, collected 28 days after the second AZD1222 dose. Receptors were obtained from an adult who received the AZD1222 COVID-19 vaccine. The CDR3 runs from the conserved cysteine through the conserved F or W. The D gene is left open where the match is weak.

CDR3nt: TGTGCCAGCAGTGAAGGGGGGGATACGCAGTATTTT
CDR3aa: CASSEGGDTQYF
j_gene: TRBJ2-3
d_gene: NA
v_gene: TRBV6-1

CDR3nt: TGCGCCAGCAGTGAAGGGACAGTCTTCTCTGGAAACACCATATATTTT
CDR3aa: CASSEGTVFSGNTIYF
j_gene: TRBJ1-3
d_gene: TRBD1
v_gene: TRBV10-1

CDR3nt: TGTGCCAGCAGTTACCCCCGGACAGGGGATTCACCCCTCCACTTT
CDR3aa: CASSYPRTGDSPLHF
j_gene: TRBJ1-6
d_gene: TRBD1
v_gene: TRBV6-2/TRBV6-3

CDR3nt: TGTGCCAGCTCACGAACGACTAGCGGGGGATCAGGAGATACGCAGTATTTT
CDR3aa: CASSRTTSGGSGDTQYF
j_gene: TRBJ2-3
d_gene: TRBD2
v_gene: TRBV18

CDR3nt: TGTGCCAGCAGCGTAGCAGCGAGCGGGGGGGCAGGTGAGCAGTTCTTC
CDR3aa: CASSVAASGGAGEQFF
j_gene: TRBJ2-1
d_gene: TRBD2
v_gene: TRBV9

CDR3nt: TGCGCCAGCAGCTTGCGATCGGGGAACACCGGGGAGCTGTTTTTT
CDR3aa: CASSLRSGNTGELFF
j_gene: TRBJ2-2
d_gene: NA
v_gene: TRBV5-1

CDR3nt: TGTGCCAGCAGCCAACCCGGACAGGGAGATTCACCCCTCCACTTT
CDR3aa: CASSQPGQGDSPLHF
j_gene: TRBJ1-6
d_gene: TRBD1
v_gene: TRBV3-1/TRBV3-2

CDR3nt: TGTGCCAGCAGCGAGGGAGGTAATAGCAATCAGCCCCAGCATTTT
CDR3aa: CASSEGGNSNQPQHF
j_gene: TRBJ1-5
d_gene: NA
v_gene: TRBV5-4

CDR3nt: TGTGCCAGCAGTTTATGGGGGGGGATTCAGCCCCAGCATTTT
CDR3aa: CASSLWGGIQPQHF
j_gene: TRBJ1-5
d_gene: NA
v_gene: TRBV28

CDR3nt: TGTGCCAGCAGCGTAGCCGAAAATCAGCCCCAGCATTTT
CDR3aa: CASSVAENQPQHF
j_gene: TRBJ1-5
d_gene: NA
v_gene: TRBV9

CDR3nt: TGTGCCAGCAGCGTAGGTCTCCGGGACACCGACTACGAGCAGTACTTC
CDR3aa: CASSVGLRDTDYEQYF
j_gene: TRBJ2-7
d_gene: NA
v_gene: TRBV9

CDR3nt: TGTGCCAGCAGTCGCACAGATACGCAGTATTTT
CDR3aa: CASSRTDTQYF
j_gene: TRBJ2-3
d_gene: NA
v_gene: TRBV7-2

CDR3nt: TGCGCCAGCAGCTTGCGTTCGGGCGGGGAGCTGTTTTTT
CDR3aa: CASSLRSGGELFF
j_gene: TRBJ2-2
d_gene: NA
v_gene: TRBV5-1

CDR3nt: TGCGCCAGCTCCCGGGACACTGAAGAGACCCAGTACTTC
CDR3aa: CASSRDTEETQYF
j_gene: TRBJ2-5
d_gene: NA
v_gene: TRBV10-1

CDR3nt: TGTGCCAGCAACCTGGGAGGTAATGAAAAACTGTTTTTT
CDR3aa: CASNLGGNEKLFF
j_gene: TRBJ1-4
d_gene: NA
v_gene: TRBV2

CDR3nt: TGTGCCAGCTCCGATGACTCCGACCCACCCCTCCACTTT
CDR3aa: CASSDDSDPPLHF
j_gene: TRBJ1-6
d_gene: NA
v_gene: TRBV7-9

CDR3nt: TGCGCCAGCAACAGGGTGTCCGGCTACACCTTC
CDR3aa: CASNRVSGYTF
j_gene: TRBJ1-2
d_gene: NA
v_gene: TRBV5-1

CDR3nt: TGTGCCAGCAGTCCAAGGGGGGCCCCACAGGGAAACGAGCAGTACTTC
CDR3aa: CASSPRGAPQGNEQYF
j_gene: TRBJ2-7
d_gene: NA
v_gene: TRBV7-9

CDR3nt: TGTGCCAGCAGTCCCACCGGGACAGGGGTTTATCAGCCCCAGCATTTT
CDR3aa: CASSPTGTGVYQPQHF
j_gene: TRBJ1-5
d_gene: TRBD1
v_gene: TRBV6-2/TRBV6-3

CDR3nt: TGTGCCAGCAGCTTAACGGCAGGGTCTGGGGAGACCCAGTACTTC
CDR3aa: CASSLTAGSGETQYF
j_gene: TRBJ2-5
d_gene: NA
v_gene: TRBV7-3

CDR3nt: TGTGCCAGCAGTTTATCCTCGAATAATTCACCCCTCCACTTT
CDR3aa: CASSLSSNNSPLHF
j_gene: TRBJ1-6
d_gene: NA
v_gene: TRBV27

CDR3nt: TGTGCCAGAACTTGGCAGGCTAATTCACCCCTCCACTTT
CDR3aa: CARTWQANSPLHF
j_gene: TRBJ1-6
d_gene: NA
v_gene: TRBV5-3

CDR3nt: TGTGCCAGCAGCTTGGCTAACACTGAAGCTTTCTTT
CDR3aa: CASSLANTEAFF
j_gene: TRBJ1-1
d_gene: NA
v_gene: TRBV5-4

CDR3nt: TGTGCCAGCACCCTCCCCGGGGGTGGGTACACCGGGGAGCTGTTTTTT
CDR3aa: CASTLPGGGYTGELFF
j_gene: TRBJ2-2
d_gene: NA
v_gene: TRBV7-9

CDR3nt: TGTGCCAGCAGCTCCCGTCGGGGGGGAGATAAAGAGACCCAGTACTTC
CDR3aa: CASSSRRGGDKETQYF
j_gene: TRBJ2-5
d_gene: TRBD2
v_gene: TRBV7-6

CDR3nt: TGTGCCAGCAGCCCGACGACAGGGGGTAATTCACCCCTCCACTTT
CDR3aa: CASSPTTGGNSPLHF
j_gene: TRBJ1-6
d_gene: TRBD1
v_gene: TRBV5-4

CDR3nt: TGTGCCAGCAGCTGGGCCCGCGCCTCCGGTCAGCCCCAGCATTTT
CDR3aa: CASSWARASGQPQHF
j_gene: TRBJ1-5
d_gene: NA
v_gene: TRBV2

CDR3nt: TGTGCCAGCAGCGTAGGTGTCCTGGATAGCAATCGGCCCCAGCATTTT
CDR3aa: CASSVGVLDSNRPQHF
j_gene: TRBJ1-5
d_gene: NA
v_gene: TRBV9

CDR3nt: TGTGCCTGTGGGACAGGGGGTGGTCAGCCCCAGCATTTT
CDR3aa: CACGTGGGQPQHF
j_gene: TRBJ1-5
d_gene: TRBD1
v_gene: TRBV30

CDR3nt: TGTGCCAGCAGCTTAGCACAGGGGGCCACAAATGAGCAGTTCTTC
CDR3aa: CASSLAQGATNEQFF
j_gene: TRBJ2-1
d_gene: TRBD1
v_gene: TRBV7-3